A selection of T cell receptor beta chains follows, all from one sample in a study of response to subunit inactivated influenza vaccine. MiXCR, applied by TCRdb to the RT-PCR reads, yields one record per CDR3 protein. The data contain about 520,000 distinct CDR3 sequences, 25% of them singletons. The material sequenced was CD4+ T cells sorted from PBMCs, taken about 5 days after vaccination. The receptors come from a man between 50 and 59 years old who received an inactivated influenza vaccine. Both conserved end residues are part of each CDR3.

TRBJ1-1 | TRBV25-1 | CASSESRHQNTEAFF
TRBJ1-1 | TRBV6-2/TRBV6-3 | CASIKTGNTEAFF
TRBJ2-3 | TRBV12-3/TRBV12-4 | CASSIRQTDTQYF
TRBJ2-1 | TRBV7-6 | CASSLRTREGEQFF
TRBJ1-2 | TRBV7-2 | CASNVGVSGYTF
TRBJ2-1 | TRBV20-1 | CSALMTIWDNEQFF
TRBJ2-7 | TRBV12-3/TRBV12-4 | CASSFSASLYEQYF
TRBJ2-7 | TRBV11-2 | CASSFPSRKRSGGAYEQYF
TRBJ1-1 | TRBV29-1 | CTPGGHFGTEAFF
TRBJ1-1 | TRBV12-3/TRBV12-4 | CASSYRGLMNTEAFF
TRBJ2-7 | TRBV7-9 | CASSLAGAESYEQYF
TRBJ2-3 | TRBV7-9 | CASSLTAADTQYF
TRBJ2-7 | TRBV15 | CATSRGLAGGYEQYF
TRBJ2-3 | TRBV19 | CASNGGVTDTQYF
TRBJ1-6 | TRBV7-2 | CASSLDRGVSPLHF
TRBJ1-1 | TRBV29-1 | CSVGSGVTNTEAFF
TRBJ1-5 | TRBV9 | CASSVSGQSNQPQHF
TRBJ2-3 | TRBV10-3 | CAIGGQLSIDTQYF
TRBJ2-3 | TRBV3-1 | CASSPGFSGTTDTQYF
TRBJ1-2 | TRBV6-5 | CASSSRDRGHHYGYTF
TRBJ2-5 | TRBV4-3 | CASSPGQAETQYF
TRBJ2-7 | TRBV7-2 | CASSRTRDEQYF
TRBJ1-5 | TRBV6-6 | CASTKEFYQLQHF
TRBJ1-3 | TRBV7-2 | CASSSQTTPGNTIYF
TRBJ2-3 | TRBV2 | CASSHGLAGDYGTDTQYF
TRBJ1-5 | TRBV6-2/TRBV6-3 | CASSYSNQGNQPQHF
TRBJ2-5 | TRBV7-3 | CASSFGEGETQYF
TRBJ2-4 | TRBV20-1 | CSARYPSGLQNIQYF
TRBJ2-3 | TRBV7-2 | CASSLGTDAYF
TRBJ2-5 | TRBV20-1 | CSARDLAAQETQYF
TRBJ2-5 | TRBV7-9 | CASSLQPGARETQYF
TRBJ2-7 | TRBV5-1 | CASSLGLTSGKTPYEQYF
TRBJ2-3 | TRBV11-2 | CASSFPQHPGLNTDTQYF
TRBJ2-5 | TRBV7-2 | CASSPKHQETQYF
TRBJ2-7 | TRBV6-1 | CASRQTGGNSYEQYF
TRBJ2-2 | TRBV12-3/TRBV12-4 | CASKALGSTNTGELFF
TRBJ2-7 | TRBV18 | CASSPRDEQYF
TRBJ2-5 | TRBV6-1 | CASSEARGREETQYF
TRBJ2-2 | TRBV28 | CASSPHQGRGQLTGELFF
TRBJ1-5 | TRBV4-1 | CASSPTRDPFLPQHF